This T cell receptor beta chain originates from a study of T cells after yellow fever vaccination. TCRdb reprocessed the 5' RACE reads with MiXCR, giving one entry per CDR3 protein. The table includes hundreds of thousands of distinct CDR3 sequences, under 20% detected once. The germline V gene encodes CDR1 SEHNR and CDR2 FQNEAQ (reference sequence). With V trimmed by 3 bases and J by 5 bases, 9 bases remained unmatched. The CDR3 contains 15 residues. This clonotype was found a few times. The input for sequencing was PBMCs, taken before the yellow fever booster vaccination. The rearrangement links TRBV7-9 to TRBJ2-5, with 7 bases lining up with TRBD2. The clonotype was recovered from a man aged 18 to 29 who received the YFV17D yellow fever vaccine. CDR3 coding DNA: TGTGCCAGCAGCTTCTTGCAGGGAGGGATGGAGACCCAGTACTTC. It encodes CASSFLQGGMETQYF.